These 6 T cell receptor beta chains were all obtained from the same sample, sequenced in a study of cytomegalovirus exposure and HLA in healthy donors. The primer mix had 60 Vbeta and 13 Jbeta primers. Produced via immunoSEQ multiplex PCR; TCRdb's table is partial and in-frame only. The sample consists of about 160,000 clones, about 85% of them appearing once. The specimen sequenced was PBMCs. The receptors here all came from a man aged 18 to 29 in good health and CMV-seronegative.

V gene TRBV19 combines with J gene TRBJ1-1; 8 nucleotides match TRBD1. V shed 5 bases and J 1 base; nucleotides not matched to a gene: 9. The CDR3 is 16 residues long. CDR1 LNHDA and CDR2 SQIVND come from the germline V gene (reference sequence). The CDR3 is CASSLKPGTGNTEAFF. The CDR3, as DNA: TGTGCCAGTAGTCTCAAACCCGGGACAGGGAACACTGAAGCTTTCTTT. Full variable domain (remainder filled in from reference TRBV19 and TRBJ1-1): DGGITQSPKYLFRKEGQNVTLSCEQNLNHDAMYWYRQDPGQGLRLIYYSQIVNDFQKGDIAEGYSVSREKKESFPLTVTSAQKNPTAFYLCASSLKPGTGNTEAFFGQGTRLTVV.

This clone has just one count. The chain recombines TRBV6-5 with TRBJ1-1, with 7 bases identical to TRBD1. The V segment lost 4 bases and the J segment 0 bases; nucleotides outside the gene matches: 8. CDR1 MNHEY and CDR2 SVGAGI come from the germline V gene. The CDR3 length is 16 residues. The CDR3 here is CASSSRTGFMNTEAFF. The CDR3 DNA is TGTGCCAGCAGTTCCCGGACAGGTTTCATGAACACTGAAGCTTTCTTT.

V gene TRBV6-4 combines with J gene TRBJ1-4, with D unresolved. The CDR3 has 15 amino acids. V shed 0 bases and J shed 1 base, with 6 bases lying between them. Germline CDR1 and CDR2: MRHNA and SNTAGT. CDR3 nucleotides: TGTGCCAGCAGTGACTCCGCGGGAACTAATGAAAAACTGTTTTTT. Translated, it gives CASSDSAGTNEKLFF.

The chain couples TRBV27 to TRBJ1-2, with unresolved D. This CDR3 is 13 amino acids long. V shed 2 bases and J shed 4 bases, with 8 bases lying between them. Per the germline V gene, CDR1 is MNHEY and CDR2 is SMNVEV (reference sequence). CDR3 loop: CASSLGEAYGYTF. CDR3 DNA: TGTGCCAGCAGTTTAGGGGAGGCCTATGGCTACACCTTC.

The V gene is TRBV7-2, the J gene TRBJ2-7, with TRBD2 matching over 9 bases. The CDR3 is 15 residues long. V gave up 4 bases and J gave up 5 bases; unmatched junction bases: 9. Germline CDR1 is SGHTA and CDR2 is FQGNSA. The CDR3 loop reads CASSSAGGPQNEQYF. As DNA, the CDR3 is TGTGCCAGCAGCTCCGCGGGAGGGCCGCAGAACGAGCAGTACTTC.

This clone has only a few counts. This chain uses TRBV27 with TRBJ1-5; possibly TRBD1 for D (5 bases). V gave up 6 bases and J gave up 2 bases, with 20 bases separating them. CDR1 is MNHEY, CDR2 SMNVEV, per germline (reference sequence). This CDR3 contains 17 residues. This CDR3 is CASSERGPRGGNQPQHF. CDR3 nucleotide sequence: TGTGCCAGCAGCGAAAGGGGCCCCCGAGGCGGCAATCAGCCCCAGCATTTT.